This T cell receptor beta chain is drawn from a study of identical twins. CDR3 size: 12 residues. Trimming shortened V by 8 bases and J by 3 bases, and 11 bases separated the two germline ends. TCRdb analysed the 5' RACE reads with MiXCR anew, one entry per CDR3 protein. Of hundreds of thousands of distinct CDR3 sequences in the sample, around 6% are singletons; the top ten hold 1.5% to 2%. At least ten counts were recorded for this clonotype. The chain recombines TRBV12-3 or TRBV12-4 with TRBJ2-7, with no clear D. Sequencing used naive T cells sorted from blood. The clonotype comes from a man in his late teens or twenties in good health. CDR3 nucleotide sequence: TGTGCCAGCGCCCCGGTTGGCTACGAGCAGTACTTC. This translates into CASAPVGYEQYF.